Below, 15 T cell receptor delta chains from the same sample are listed, as sequenced in a study of TRDV2 sequences in healthy donors. TCRdb reprocessed the PCR reads through CATT. The sample carries roughly 1,000 delta-chain clones, around 63% recorded once. Input material: Vd2+ gamma-delta T cells from blood. These TCRs come from a human donor in good health.

V and J are TRDV2 and TRDJ1, with 13 bases lining up with TRDD3. The junction had 18 bases not matched to a gene; V was cut back by 4 bases and J by 2 bases. The germline V gene encodes CDR1 GEAIGNYY and CDR2 EKD. The CDR3 loop spans 20 amino acids. In DNA form, the CDR3 reads TGTGCCTGTGATCCTCTCCTACGTACTGGGGGATACGATCCTACCGATAAACTCATCTTT. Translation gives CACDPLLRTGGYDPTDKLIF.

The rearrangement uses TRDV2 and TRDJ3; 13 nucleotides agree with TRDD3. Trimming cost V 0 bases and J 0 bases; bases outside gene matches: 7. Germline V lookup: CDR1 GEAIGNYY, CDR2 EKD. The CDR3 runs 21 residues. As DNA, the CDR3 is TGTGCCTGTGACACCCTTACTGGGGGATACGCGGGCTCCTGGGACACCCGACAGATGTTTTTC. Protein: CACDTLTGGYAGSWDTRQMFF.

The chain combines TRDV2 with TRDJ1, with TRDD3 identical over 8 bases. V lost 3 bases to trimming and J lost 0 bases; unmatched junction nucleotides: 11. This CDR3 is built from 17 residues. CDR1 is GEAIGNYY and CDR2 is EKD in the germline V gene. CDR3 bases: TGTGCCTGTGACGTGTGGGGGATGGGGCCTTACACCGATAAACTCATCTTT. This encodes CACDVWGMGPYTDKLIF.

This chain joins TRDV2 and TRDJ1; 7 bases agree with TRDD3. Trimming at V came to 0 bases and at J to 0 bases, leaving 18 bases not matched to a gene. This CDR3 has 20 amino acids. In germline, CDR1 is GEAIGNYY, CDR2 EKD. CDR3 sequence reads: CACDTVTGDLGSWDTDKLIF. The CDR3 DNA reads as TGTGCCTGTGACACCGTAACTGGGGATTTAGGCTCCTGGGACACCGATAAACTCATCTTT.

Concerning this clone itself: A far larger clone is only one base removed, so a read error is likely. The rearrangement uses TRDV2 and TRDJ3, with 7 bases aligning to TRDD3. Trimming cost V 1 base and J 0 bases; bases outside gene matches: 11. CDR1 and CDR2 (germline): GEAIGNYY, EKD. This CDR3 has 20 amino acids. The CDR3 nucleotides read TGTGCCTGTGACACTGCCAGCTGGGGGCCAAGCTCCTGGGACACCCGACAGATGTTTTTC. It yields the protein CACDTASWGPSSWDTRQMFF.

The J gene is TRDJ1, the V gene TRDV2; TRDD3 agrees at 12 bases. V gave up 0 bases and J gave up 8 bases; unmatched junction bases: 15. CDR1 is GEAIGNYY, CDR2 EKD, per germline. CDR3 length: 18 amino acids. The CDR3 loop reads CACDTLTGGYPASGKLIF. CDR3 coding DNA: TGTGCCTGTGACACCCTAACTGGGGGATACCCCGCTTCAGGCAAACTCATCTTT.

J is TRDJ1 and V is TRDV2; D unclear. The CDR3 extends over 14 amino acids. Looked up from germline, CDR1 is GEAIGNYY and CDR2 is EKD. V was clipped by 3 bases and J by 0 bases, with 10 bases between them. The CDR3 protein is CACDFIGNTDKLIF. CDR3 bases: TGTGCCTGTGACTTTATCGGGAACACCGATAAACTCATCTTT.

Regarding this clone: The same CDR3 can be traced to other DNA sequences in this sample. This chain connects TRDV2 to TRDJ3, with 9 bases lining up with TRDD3. V trimming: 2 bases; J trimming: 1 base; junction bases outside the gene matches: 2. CDR1 is GEAIGNYY and CDR2 is EKD in the germline V gene. The CDR3 loop spans 17 amino acids. The CDR3 loop is CACDSTGGSWDTRQMFF. CDR3 bases: TGTGCCTGTGACAGTACTGGGGGATCCTGGGACACCCGACAGATGTTTTTC.

This clone has only a few counts. The gene calls are TRDV2 and TRDJ3; 8 bases map to TRDD3. CDR3 length: 19 residues. CDR1 GEAIGNYY and CDR2 EKD come from the germline V gene. With 2 bases clipped from V and 0 bases from J, the junction kept 8 bases outside the gene matches. The CDR3 sequence: CACDIVLGADSWDTRQMFF. In nucleotides, the CDR3 is TGTGCCTGTGACATCGTACTGGGGGCTGACTCCTGGGACACCCGACAGATGTTTTTC.

This clone is large in the sample. The rearrangement joins TRDV2 to TRDJ1; TRDD3 agrees at 8 bases. The V and J ends lost 0 bases and 2 bases, in that order; junction bases with no gene match: 4. CDR3 length: 15 residues. Germline CDR1 reads GEAIGNYY; CDR2 reads EKD. The CDR3 loop reads CACDTLGDATDKLIF. In nucleotides, the CDR3 is TGTGCCTGTGACACCTTGGGGGATGCGACCGATAAACTCATCTTT.

This clone was detected a few times. The gene calls are TRDV2 and TRDJ3, with unresolved D. V was trimmed by 3 bases and J by 1 base, leaving 9 bases between them. This CDR3 contains 16 residues. CDR1 GEAIGNYY and CDR2 EKD come from the germline V gene. This CDR3 is CACDRLDSWDTRQMFF. The CDR3, as DNA: TGTGCCTGTGACCGACTCGATTCCTGGGACACCCGACAGATGTTTTTC.

The V gene is TRDV2, the J gene TRDJ3, with a tentative D call TRDD3 (6 bases). Trimming cost V 0 bases and J 1 base, with 15 bases left between them. The CDR3 is 19 residues long. Germline values: CDR1 GEAIGNYY, CDR2 EKD. CDR3 amino acids: CACDTVRGDKSWDTRQMFF. DNA for the CDR3: TGTGCCTGTGACACCGTGAGGGGGGACAAGTCCTGGGACACCCGACAGATGTTTTTC.

This chain uses TRDV2 with TRDJ1; 7 bases fit TRDD3. The V gene's germline CDR1 is GEAIGNYY and CDR2 EKD. V lost 5 bases to trimming and J lost 0 bases; unmatched junction nucleotides: 14. The CDR3 sequence is 17 residues long. The CDR3 protein is CACVSLAGLGDTDKLIF. As DNA, the CDR3 is TGTGCCTGTGTGTCTCTTGCTGGGCTGGGGGACACCGATAAACTCATCTTT.

J is TRDJ1 and V is TRDV2, with 8 bases lining up with TRDD3. This CDR3 contains 17 residues. J was trimmed by 0 bases and V by 0 bases; bases with no gene match: 8. Germline V gene data show CDR1 as GEAIGNYY and CDR2 as EKD. The CDR3 here is CACDTPFLGEDTDKLIF. The CDR3 nucleotides are TGTGCCTGTGACACCCCCTTTCTGGGGGAGGACACCGATAAACTCATCTTT.

The chain links TRDV2 to TRDJ1, with 7 bases that match TRDD3. The CDR3 has 16 amino acids. CDR1 is GEAIGNYY, CDR2 EKD, per germline. V lost 3 bases, J lost 0 bases, and 9 bases stayed unmatched. CDR3 coding DNA: TGTGCCTGTGACCCCCTACTGGGGACTGACACCGATAAACTCATCTTT. It yields the protein CACDPLLGTDTDKLIF.